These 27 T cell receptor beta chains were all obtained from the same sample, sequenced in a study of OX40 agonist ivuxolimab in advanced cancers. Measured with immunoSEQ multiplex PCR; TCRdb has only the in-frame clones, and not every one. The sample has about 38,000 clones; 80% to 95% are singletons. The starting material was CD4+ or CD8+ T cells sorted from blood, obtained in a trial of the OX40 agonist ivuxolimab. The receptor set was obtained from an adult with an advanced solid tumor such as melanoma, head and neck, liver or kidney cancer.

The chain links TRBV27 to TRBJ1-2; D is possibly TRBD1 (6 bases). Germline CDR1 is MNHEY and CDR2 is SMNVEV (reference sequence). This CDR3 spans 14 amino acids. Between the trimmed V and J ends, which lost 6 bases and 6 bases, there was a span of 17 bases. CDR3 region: CASSPSQGLDGYTF. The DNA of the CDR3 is TGTGCCAGCAGCCCGTCACAGGGTCTCGATGGCTACACCTTC.

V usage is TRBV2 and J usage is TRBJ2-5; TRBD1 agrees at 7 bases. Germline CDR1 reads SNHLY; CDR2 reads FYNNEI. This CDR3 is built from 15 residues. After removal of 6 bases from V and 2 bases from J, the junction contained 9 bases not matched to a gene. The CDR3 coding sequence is TGTGCCAGCAGCATTGGGGACAGACGGCAAGAGACCCAGTACTTC. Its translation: CASSIGDRRQETQYF. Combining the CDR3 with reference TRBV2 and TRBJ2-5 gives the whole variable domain EPEVTQTPSHQVTQMGQEVILRCVPISNHLYFYWYRQILGQKVEFLVSFYNNEISEKSEIFDDQFSVERPDGSNFTLKIRSTKLEDSAMYFCASSIGDRRQETQYFGPGTRLLVL.

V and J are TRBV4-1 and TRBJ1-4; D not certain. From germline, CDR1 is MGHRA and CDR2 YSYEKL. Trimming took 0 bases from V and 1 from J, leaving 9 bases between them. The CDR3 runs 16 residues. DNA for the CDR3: TGCGCCAGCAGCCAAGATCTGACCGTAACTAATGAAAAACTGTTTTTT. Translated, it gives CASSQDLTVTNEKLFF.

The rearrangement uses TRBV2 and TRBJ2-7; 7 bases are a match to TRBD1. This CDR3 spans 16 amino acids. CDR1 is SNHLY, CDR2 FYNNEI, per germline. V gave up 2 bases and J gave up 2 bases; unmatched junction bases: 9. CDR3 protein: CASSEFADRVPYEQYF. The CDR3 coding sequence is TGTGCCAGCAGTGAATTTGCAGACAGGGTGCCCTACGAGCAGTACTTC.

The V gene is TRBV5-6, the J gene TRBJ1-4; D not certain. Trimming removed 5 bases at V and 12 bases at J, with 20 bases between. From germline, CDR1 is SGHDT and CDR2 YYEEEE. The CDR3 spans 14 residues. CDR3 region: CASSSAASGRQLFF. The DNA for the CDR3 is TGTGCCAGCAGTTCCGCGGCCTCAGGTCGGCAACTGTTTTTT.

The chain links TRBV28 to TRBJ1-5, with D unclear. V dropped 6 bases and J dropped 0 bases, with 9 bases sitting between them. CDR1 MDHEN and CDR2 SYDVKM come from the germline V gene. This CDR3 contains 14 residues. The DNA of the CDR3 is TGTGCCAGCAGCCTGAGTTATAGCAATCAGCCCCAGCATTTT. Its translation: CASSLSYSNQPQHF.

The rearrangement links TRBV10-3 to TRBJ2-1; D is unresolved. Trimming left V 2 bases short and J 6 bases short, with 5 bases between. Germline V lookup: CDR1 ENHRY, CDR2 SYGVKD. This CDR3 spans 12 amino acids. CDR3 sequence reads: CAISEGGNEQFF. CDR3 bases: TGTGCCATCAGTGAGGGCGGCAATGAGCAGTTCTTC.

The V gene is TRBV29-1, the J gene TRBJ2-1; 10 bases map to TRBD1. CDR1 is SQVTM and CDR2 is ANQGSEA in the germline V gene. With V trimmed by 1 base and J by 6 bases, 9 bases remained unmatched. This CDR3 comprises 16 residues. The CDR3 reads CSVEGLRDRGVNEQFF. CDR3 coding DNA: TGCAGCGTTGAAGGGCTCCGGGACAGGGGCGTCAATGAGCAGTTCTTC.

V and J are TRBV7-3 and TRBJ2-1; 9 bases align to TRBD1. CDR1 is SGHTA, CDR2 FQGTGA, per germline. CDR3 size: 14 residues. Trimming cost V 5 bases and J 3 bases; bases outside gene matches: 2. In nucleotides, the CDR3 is TGTGCCAGCAGCATGGGACAGGGCTACAATGAGCAGTTCTTC. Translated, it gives CASSMGQGYNEQFF. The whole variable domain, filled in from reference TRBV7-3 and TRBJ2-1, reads GAGVSQTPSNKVTEKGKYVELRCDPISGHTALYWYRQSLGQGPEFLIYFQGTGAADDSGLPNDRFFAVRPEGSVSTLKIQRTERGDSAVYLCASSMGQGYNEQFFGPGTRLTVL.

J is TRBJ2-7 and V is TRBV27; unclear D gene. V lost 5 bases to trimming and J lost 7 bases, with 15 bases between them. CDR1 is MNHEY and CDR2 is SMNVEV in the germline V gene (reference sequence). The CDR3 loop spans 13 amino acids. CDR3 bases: TGTGCCAGCAGTCCCTCCCGCCTGGGGGAGCAGTACTTC. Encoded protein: CASSPSRLGEQYF.

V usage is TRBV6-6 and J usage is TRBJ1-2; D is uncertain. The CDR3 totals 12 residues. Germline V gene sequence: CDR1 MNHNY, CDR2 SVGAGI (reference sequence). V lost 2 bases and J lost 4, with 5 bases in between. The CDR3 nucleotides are TGTGCCAGCAGTTACACCCGCTATGGCTACACCTTC. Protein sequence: CASSYTRYGYTF.

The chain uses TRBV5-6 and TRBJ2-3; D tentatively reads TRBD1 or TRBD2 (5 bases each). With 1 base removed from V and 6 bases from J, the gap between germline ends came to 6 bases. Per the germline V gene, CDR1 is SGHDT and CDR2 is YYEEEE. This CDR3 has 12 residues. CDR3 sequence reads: CASSLWGDTQYF. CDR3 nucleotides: TGTGCCAGCAGCTTGTGGGGGGATACGCAGTATTTT.

The DNA for the CDR3 is TGCGCCAGCAGCCAAGATCGACTAGCGGGCGGGTTGGGGACCCAGTACTTC. The encoded protein is CASSQDRLAGGLGTQYF. The chain links TRBV4-3 to TRBJ2-5; 10 positions match TRBD2. Germline-derived CDR1 and CDR2 are LGHNA and YSLEER. V dropped 0 bases and J dropped 7; count of bases not matched to a gene: 11. The CDR3 has 17 residues.

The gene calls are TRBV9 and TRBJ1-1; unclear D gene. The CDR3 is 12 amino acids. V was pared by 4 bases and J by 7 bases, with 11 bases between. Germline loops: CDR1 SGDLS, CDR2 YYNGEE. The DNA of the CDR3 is TGTGCCAGCAGCCCGGGGAAGGGTGAAGCTTTCTTT. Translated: CASSPGKGEAFF.

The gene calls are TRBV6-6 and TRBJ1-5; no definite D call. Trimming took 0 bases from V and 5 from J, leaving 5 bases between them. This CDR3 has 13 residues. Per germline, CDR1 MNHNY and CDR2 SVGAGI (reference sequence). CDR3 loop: CASSYSGYQPQHF. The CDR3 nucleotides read TGTGCCAGCAGTTACTCAGGCTATCAGCCCCAGCATTTT.

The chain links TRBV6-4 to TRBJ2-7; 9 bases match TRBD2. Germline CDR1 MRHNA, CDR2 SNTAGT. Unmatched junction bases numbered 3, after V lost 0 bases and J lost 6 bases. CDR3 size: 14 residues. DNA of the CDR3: TGTGCCAGCAGTGACTCGAGCGGGAGGAGCGAGCAGTACGTC. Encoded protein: CASSDSSGRSEQYV.

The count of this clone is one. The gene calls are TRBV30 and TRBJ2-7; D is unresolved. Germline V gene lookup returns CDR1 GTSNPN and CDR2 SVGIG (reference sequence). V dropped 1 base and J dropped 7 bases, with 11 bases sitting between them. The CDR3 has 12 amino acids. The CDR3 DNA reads TGTGCCTGGAGTGATTACCAACTAGAGCAGTACTTC. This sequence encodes CAWSDYQLEQYF.

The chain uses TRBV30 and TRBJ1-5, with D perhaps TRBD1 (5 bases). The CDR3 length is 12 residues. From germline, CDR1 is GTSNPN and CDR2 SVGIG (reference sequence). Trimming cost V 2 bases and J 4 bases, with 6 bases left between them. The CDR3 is CAWSPGNQPQHF. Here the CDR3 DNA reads TGTGCCTGGAGTCCAGGGAATCAGCCCCAGCATTTT.

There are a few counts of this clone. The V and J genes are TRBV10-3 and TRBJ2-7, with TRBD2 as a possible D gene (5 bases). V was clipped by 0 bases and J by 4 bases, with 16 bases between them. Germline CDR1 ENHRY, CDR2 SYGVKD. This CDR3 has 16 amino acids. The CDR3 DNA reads TGTGCCATCAGTGAGTCCAAAACCGGCGGGTCTTACGAGCAGTACGTC. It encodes CAISESKTGGSYEQYV.

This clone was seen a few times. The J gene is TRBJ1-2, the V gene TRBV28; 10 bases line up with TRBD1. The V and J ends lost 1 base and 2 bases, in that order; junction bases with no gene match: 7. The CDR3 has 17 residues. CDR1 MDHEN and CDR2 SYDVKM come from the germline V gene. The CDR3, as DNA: TGTGCCAGCAGTTTATACGATAGGACAGGGGGAAACTATGGCTACACCTTC. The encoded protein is CASSLYDRTGGNYGYTF.

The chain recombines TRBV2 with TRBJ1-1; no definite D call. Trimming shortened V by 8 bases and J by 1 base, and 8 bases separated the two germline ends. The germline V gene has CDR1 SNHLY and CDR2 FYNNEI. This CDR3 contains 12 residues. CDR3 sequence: CASGNRNTEAFF. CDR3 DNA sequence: TGTGCCAGCGGCAACAGGAACACTGAAGCTTTCTTT.

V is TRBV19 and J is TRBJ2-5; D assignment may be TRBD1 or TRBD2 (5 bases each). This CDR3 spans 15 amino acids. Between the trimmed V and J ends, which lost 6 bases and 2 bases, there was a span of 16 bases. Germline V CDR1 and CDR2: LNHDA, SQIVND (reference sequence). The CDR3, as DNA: TGTGCCAGTAGGCTCCGGGACGTATCTCAAGAGACCCAGTACTTC. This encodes CASRLRDVSQETQYF.

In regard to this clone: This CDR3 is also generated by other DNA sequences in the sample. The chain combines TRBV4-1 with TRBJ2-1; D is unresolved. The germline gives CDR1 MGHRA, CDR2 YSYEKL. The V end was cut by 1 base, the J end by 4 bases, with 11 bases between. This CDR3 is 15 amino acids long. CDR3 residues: CASSQALGDYNEQFF. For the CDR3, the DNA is TGCGCCAGCAGCCAAGCTCTTGGAGATTACAATGAGCAGTTCTTC.

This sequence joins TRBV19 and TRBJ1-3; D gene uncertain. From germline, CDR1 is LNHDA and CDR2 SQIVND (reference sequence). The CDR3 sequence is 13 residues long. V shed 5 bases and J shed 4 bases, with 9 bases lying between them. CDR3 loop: CASSSSSGNTIYF. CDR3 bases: TGTGCCAGTAGTTCGTCGAGCGGAAACACCATATATTTT. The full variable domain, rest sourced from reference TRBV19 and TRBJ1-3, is DGGITQSPKYLFRKEGQNVTLSCEQNLNHDAMYWYRQDPGQGLRLIYYSQIVNDFQKGDIAEGYSVSREKKESFPLTVTSAQKNPTAFYLCASSSSSGNTIYFGEGSWLTVV.

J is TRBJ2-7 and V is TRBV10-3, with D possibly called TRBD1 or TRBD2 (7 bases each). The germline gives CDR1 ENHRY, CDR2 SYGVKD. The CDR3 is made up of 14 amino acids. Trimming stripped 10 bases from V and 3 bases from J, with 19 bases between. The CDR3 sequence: CATTPTGRDYEQYV. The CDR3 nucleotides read TGTGCCACCACTCCGACAGGGAGGGACTACGAGCAGTACGTC.

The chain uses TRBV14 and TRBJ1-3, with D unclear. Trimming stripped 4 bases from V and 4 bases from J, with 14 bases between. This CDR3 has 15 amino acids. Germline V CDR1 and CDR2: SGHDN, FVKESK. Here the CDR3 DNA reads TGTGCCAGCAGCCCCCTGGGAGGGCACGGAAACACCATATATTTT. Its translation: CASSPLGGHGNTIYF.

The CDR3 reads CASSQVVNNEQFF. As DNA, the CDR3 is TGCGCCAGCAGCCAAGTAGTGAACAATGAGCAGTTCTTC. V usage is TRBV4-3 and J usage is TRBJ2-1; D gene uncertain. Germline CDR1 and CDR2: LGHNA and YSLEER. Trimming took off 1 base at V and 5 bases at J, with 6 bases between the two ends. CDR3 size: 13 residues.